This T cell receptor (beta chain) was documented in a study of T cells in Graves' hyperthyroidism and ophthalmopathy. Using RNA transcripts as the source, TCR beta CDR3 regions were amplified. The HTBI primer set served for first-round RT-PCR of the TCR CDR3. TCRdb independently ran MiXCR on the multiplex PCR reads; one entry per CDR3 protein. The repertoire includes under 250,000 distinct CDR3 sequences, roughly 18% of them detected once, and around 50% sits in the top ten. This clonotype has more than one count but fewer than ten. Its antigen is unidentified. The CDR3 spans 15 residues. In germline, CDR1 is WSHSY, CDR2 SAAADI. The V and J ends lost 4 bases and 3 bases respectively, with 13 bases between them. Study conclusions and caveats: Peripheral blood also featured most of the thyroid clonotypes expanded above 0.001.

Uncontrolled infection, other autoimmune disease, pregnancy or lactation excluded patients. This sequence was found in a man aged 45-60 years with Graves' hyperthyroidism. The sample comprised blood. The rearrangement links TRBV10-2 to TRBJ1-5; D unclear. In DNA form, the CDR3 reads TGCGCCAGCAGTGGGCCTGGACGGCACAATCAGCCCCAGCATTTT. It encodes CASSGPGRHNQPQHF.